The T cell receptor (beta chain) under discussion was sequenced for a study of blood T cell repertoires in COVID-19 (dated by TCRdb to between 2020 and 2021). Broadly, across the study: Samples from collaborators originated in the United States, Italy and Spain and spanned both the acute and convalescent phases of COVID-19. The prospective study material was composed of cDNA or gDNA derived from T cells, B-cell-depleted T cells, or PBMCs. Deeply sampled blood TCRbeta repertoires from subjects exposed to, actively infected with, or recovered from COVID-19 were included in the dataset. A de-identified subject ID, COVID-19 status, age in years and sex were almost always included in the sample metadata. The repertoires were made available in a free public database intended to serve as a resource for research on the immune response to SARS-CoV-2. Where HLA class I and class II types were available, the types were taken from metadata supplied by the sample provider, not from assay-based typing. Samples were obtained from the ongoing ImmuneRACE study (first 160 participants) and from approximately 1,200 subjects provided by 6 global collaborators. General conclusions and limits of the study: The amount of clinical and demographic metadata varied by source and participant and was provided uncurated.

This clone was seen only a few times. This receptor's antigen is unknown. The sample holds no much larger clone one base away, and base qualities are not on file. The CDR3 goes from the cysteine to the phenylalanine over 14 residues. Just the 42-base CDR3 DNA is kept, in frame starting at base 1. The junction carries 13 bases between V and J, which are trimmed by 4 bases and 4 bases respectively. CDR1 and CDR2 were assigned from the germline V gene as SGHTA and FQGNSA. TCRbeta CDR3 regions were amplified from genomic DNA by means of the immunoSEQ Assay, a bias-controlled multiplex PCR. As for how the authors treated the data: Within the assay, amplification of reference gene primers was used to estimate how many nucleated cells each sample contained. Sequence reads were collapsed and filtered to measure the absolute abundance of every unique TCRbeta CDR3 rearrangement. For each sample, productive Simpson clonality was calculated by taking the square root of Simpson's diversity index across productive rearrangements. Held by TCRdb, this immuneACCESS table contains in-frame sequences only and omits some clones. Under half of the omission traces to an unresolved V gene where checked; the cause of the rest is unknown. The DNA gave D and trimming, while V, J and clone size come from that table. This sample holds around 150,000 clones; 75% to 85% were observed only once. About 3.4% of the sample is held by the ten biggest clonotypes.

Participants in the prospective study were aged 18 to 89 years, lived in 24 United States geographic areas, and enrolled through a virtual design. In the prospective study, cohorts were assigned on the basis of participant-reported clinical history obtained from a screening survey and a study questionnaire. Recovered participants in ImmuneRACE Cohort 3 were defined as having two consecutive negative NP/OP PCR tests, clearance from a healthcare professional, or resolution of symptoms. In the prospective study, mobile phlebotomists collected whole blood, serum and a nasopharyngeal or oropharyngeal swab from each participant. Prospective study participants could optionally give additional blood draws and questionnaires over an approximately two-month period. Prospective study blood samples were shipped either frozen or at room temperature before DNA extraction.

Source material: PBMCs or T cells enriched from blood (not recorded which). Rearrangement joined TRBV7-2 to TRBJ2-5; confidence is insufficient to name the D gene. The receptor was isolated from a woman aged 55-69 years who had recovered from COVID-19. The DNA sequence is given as TGTGCCAGCAGCTATTCCCCCCTAGGAGAGACCCAGTACTTC. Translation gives CASSYSPLGETQYF. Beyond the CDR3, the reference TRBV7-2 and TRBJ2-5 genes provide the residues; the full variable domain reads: GAGVSQSPSNKVTEKGKDVELRCDPISGHTALYWYRQSLGQGLEFLIYFQGNSAPDKSGLPSDRFSAERTGGSVSTLTIQRTQQEDSAVYLCASSYSPLGETQYFGPGTRLLVL.